Given below is one T cell receptor (beta chain) in context. No antigen is known for it. The whole isolated RNA underwent reverse transcription, so sequencing captured expressed TCRB transcripts. Data came from immunoSEQ multiplex PCR; TCRdb stores just in-frame clones and leaves some out. The data hold 40,000 to 45,000 clones, with 51% observed a single time. The sample belongs to a study of beta chain features in type 1 diabetes. Study overall: The study found patients and healthy donors alike in age, gender and cell yields.

Study observations and caveats: Whether HLA type affects TCRB rearrangement stayed undetermined in the present work.

Germline assignment: CDR1 SGHNT and CDR2 YYREEE (reference sequence). The CDR3 loop spans 14 amino acids. Trimming pared 0 bases from V and 2 bases from J, leaving 9 bases between. This TCR derives from a young woman in good health. The V call is TRBV5-4, the J call TRBJ2-7, with TRBD1 as a possible D gene (5 bases). The sequenced sample was Tregs from blood. The CDR3 region has the DNA TGTGCCAGCAGCTTGGCAGGACAAACCTACGAGCAGTACTTC. Translating gives CASSLAGQTYEQYF.